One TCR beta chain is described in this entry. Its cognate antigen is unknown. This sample was taken from a study of CD8+CD57+ T cells in acquired aplastic anemia. Study-wide context: Roughly 3.2 ug was the average amount of DNA from sorted CD4+ and CD8+ cells. An average of about 9.8 million reads for CD4+ cells was obtained from healthy donors. Study observations and caveats: Fewer than 35 CD8+ CDR3 sequences occurred in both the patients and the controls.

CDR1 is SNHLY, CDR2 FYNNEI, per germline. The CDR3 has 13 residues. Trimming pared 11 bases from V and 5 bases from J, leaving 15 bases between. Genomic DNA was employed as the template in profiling TCR beta VDJ and CDR3. TCRdb processed the reads anew with MiXCR; each CDR3 protein has one entry. The sample shows 65,000 or so distinct CDR3 sequences, around 50% of them seen only once. The TCR was taken from a human donor in good health, serving as a control. The specimen was sorted CD4+, CD8+, or CD8+CD57+ T cells (not recorded which) from PBMCs. The rearrangement joins TRBV2 to TRBJ2-2; perhaps TRBD2 as D (5 bases). CDR3 coding DNA: TGTGCCTGCCTAGGACTCGGGACCGGGGAGCTGTTTTTT. Translating it yields CACLGLGTGELFF.